Presented here are 26 T cell receptor beta chains from one specimen sequenced in a study of neurological immune-mediated disorders. TCRdb fed the 5' RACE reads into MiXCR, producing one record per CDR3 protein. This table holds approximately 50,000 distinct CDR3 sequences, about 3.8% found once. Material for sequencing was PBMCs. These receptors were obtained from a man in his fifties or sixties with multiple sclerosis.

This clonotype was seen many times. The chain combines TRBV20-1 with TRBJ2-7, with no clear D. This CDR3 comprises 12 residues. Germline lookup yields CDR1 DFQATT and CDR2 SNEGSKA (reference sequence). The germline V and J ends were trimmed by 2 bases and 3 bases, with 8 bases remaining between them. The CDR3 region has the DNA TGCAGTGCTAGACTAGACGGCTACGAGCAGTACTTC. This sequence encodes CSARLDGYEQYF.

This clonotype has at least ten counts. The V and J genes are TRBV11-2 and TRBJ2-1, with D possibly called TRBD1 or TRBD2 (6 bases each). Germline V gives CDR1 SGHAT, CDR2 FQNNGV. V lost 8 bases and J 5 bases, leaving 25 bases between the germline ends. This CDR3 is 17 amino acids long. The CDR3 here is CASVWGTWGAPNNEQFF. In DNA, the CDR3 is TGTGCCAGCGTGTGGGGCACGTGGGGGGCCCCTAACAATGAGCAGTTCTTC.

Ten or more counts support this clonotype. One base away lies a much larger clone, so this may be a sequencing read error. J is TRBJ1-3 and V is TRBV7-6; 7 bases line up with TRBD1. Germline loops: CDR1 SGHVS, CDR2 FNYEAQ. Losses at the gene ends were 3 bases for V and 10 bases for J; bases not matched to a gene: 9. There are 14 residues in the CDR3. The CDR3, as DNA: TGTGCCAGCAGCTTGGGACAGCAGAGGAAAACCATATATTTT. Protein: CASSLGQQRKTIYF.

This clonotype has at least ten counts. The chain is built from TRBV5-1 and TRBJ2-1, with 8 bases fitting TRBD2. CDR3 length: 15 residues. Looked up from germline, CDR1 is SGHRS and CDR2 is YFSETQ. The J segment lost 3 bases and the V segment lost 4 bases, leaving 6 bases of the junction unmatched. The CDR3 here is CASSLQRGSYNEQFF. CDR3 nucleotides: TGCGCCAGCAGCCTCCAGCGGGGGAGCTACAATGAGCAGTTCTTC.

The J gene is TRBJ2-7, the V gene TRBV7-9; no definite D call. The CDR3 runs to 15 residues. V lost 4 bases, J lost 1 base, and 14 bases lay in between. Germline assignment: CDR1 SEHNR and CDR2 FQNEAQ (reference sequence). DNA for the CDR3: TGTGCCAGCAGCTCACATTGGACGGATTCCTACGAGCAGTACTTC. It codes for CASSSHWTDSYEQYF.

This clonotype came up many times. The chain is built from TRBV15 and TRBJ2-3, with D possibly TRBD1 on 5 matching bases. Trimming removed 3 bases at V and 5 bases at J, with 15 bases between. The CDR3 totals 15 residues. Germline CDR1 LNHNV, CDR2 YYDKDF (reference sequence). The CDR3 reads CATSRAGERGDTQYF. CDR3 in DNA: TGTGCCACCAGCAGGGCAGGAGAAAGGGGAGATACGCAGTATTTT.

This clonotype showed up many times. V and J are TRBV10-3 and TRBJ1-4; D remains unclear. The ends were cut back, 3 bases at V and 3 bases at J, with 2 bases in the middle. CDR3 length: 12 amino acids. CDR1 and CDR2 from the germline V gene are ENHRY and SYGVKD. The CDR3 DNA follows: TGTGCCATCAGTGAACCTAATGAAAAACTGTTTTTT. As protein: CAISEPNEKLFF.

In this sample, this clonotype turned up many times. Here the CDR3 DNA reads TGTGCCAGCAGAGGGGGCCGAGGAGTAGAGACCCAGTACTTC. Protein product: CASRGGRGVETQYF. The rearrangement uses TRBV27 and TRBJ2-5; 7 positions agree with TRBD1. Losses at the gene ends were 6 bases for V and 4 bases for J; bases not matched to a gene: 8. The CDR3 loop spans 14 amino acids. CDR1 is MNHEY, CDR2 SMNVEV, per germline (reference sequence).

A remark on this clonotype: This may stem from a read error, because a much larger clone lies one nucleotide away. This chain connects TRBV20-1 to TRBJ2-3; TRBD2 matches 8 bases. The CDR3 consists of 17 residues. The germline CDR1 and CDR2 sequences are DFQATT and SNEGSKA (reference sequence). The CDR3 DNA reads as TGCAGTGCCTCAACCGACGGGAGGGGGGGCTTTTCAGATACGCGGTATTTT. The encoded protein is CSASTDGRGGFSDTRYF.

In this sample, this clonotype turned up many times. J is TRBJ1-1 and V is TRBV11-2, with D hard to call. This CDR3 comprises 15 residues. Looked up from germline, CDR1 is SGHAT and CDR2 is FQNNGV. V gave up 0 bases and J gave up 0 bases, with 8 bases separating them. The CDR3 loop is CASSLDMAVNTEAFF. As DNA, the CDR3 is TGTGCCAGCAGCTTAGATATGGCAGTGAACACTGAAGCTTTCTTT. Looking up the rest from reference TRBV11-2 and TRBJ1-1 gives the full variable domain: EAGVAQSPRYKIIEKRQSVAFWCNPISGHATLYWYQQILGQGPKLLIQFQNNGVVDDSQLPKDRFSAERLKGVDSTLKIQPAKLEDSAVYLCASSLDMAVNTEAFFGQGTRLTVV.

V usage is TRBV7-9 and J usage is TRBJ1-2; tentatively, D is TRBD1 (6 bases). CDR1 and CDR2 from the germline V gene are SEHNR and FQNEAQ (reference sequence). The CDR3 length is 12 residues. Trimming stripped 5 bases from V and 8 bases from J, with 12 bases between. The CDR3, as DNA: TGTGCCAGCAGCCTCATGGGGGGCGGCTACACCTTC. Its protein product is CASSLMGGGYTF.

This clonotype was seen ten or more times. The chain recombines TRBV20-1 with TRBJ1-5; possible D gene TRBD1, 6 bases. CDR3 size: 12 residues. The V and J ends lost 6 bases and 2 bases respectively, with 8 bases between them. Germline values: CDR1 DFQATT, CDR2 SNEGSKA (reference sequence). The CDR3 bases are TGCAGTGCGAACAGGGGCAATCAGCCCCAGCATTTT. This sequence encodes CSANRGNQPQHF.

This clonotype was seen repeatedly, ten times or more. This chain uses TRBV15 with TRBJ2-1; D gene ambiguous. Trimming stripped 8 bases from V and 3 bases from J, with 5 bases between. Germline-derived CDR1 and CDR2 are LNHNV and YYDKDF (reference sequence). This CDR3 is 11 amino acids long. Written as DNA, the CDR3 is TGTGCCACCCAGGTCTACAATGAGCAGTTCTTC. Translating it yields CATQVYNEQFF.

The V and J genes are TRBV5-1 and TRBJ1-1, with no clear D. Germline values: CDR1 SGHRS, CDR2 YFSETQ. Trimming removed 5 bases at V and 0 bases at J, with 5 bases between. CDR3 length equals 12 residues. The CDR3 protein is CASRQVNTEAFF. CDR3 nucleotides: TGCGCCAGCAGGCAAGTGAACACTGAAGCTTTCTTT.

At least ten counts were recorded for this clonotype. The rearrangement joins TRBV7-7 to TRBJ2-1; 10 positions agree with TRBD1. The CDR3 extends over 15 amino acids. Per germline, CDR1 SSHAT and CDR2 FNYEAQ (reference sequence). V dropped 10 bases and J dropped 9; count of bases not matched to a gene: 15. Here the CDR3 reads CATGGSGQGIGEQFF. CDR3 sequence (DNA): TGTGCCACCGGAGGGTCGGGACAGGGGATTGGTGAGCAGTTCTTC.

This clonotype has a handful of counts. Just one base apart from a much larger clone, this may be a read error. The V call is TRBV7-6, the J call TRBJ2-1; perhaps TRBD1 as D (5 bases). There are 14 residues in the CDR3. The germline V gene encodes CDR1 SGHVS and CDR2 FNYEAQ. Here the CDR3 DNA reads TGTGCCAGCAGTTATTACGACAGTGCGAATGCGCAGTTCTTC. Translation: CASSYYDSANAQFF.

This clonotype was recorded many times. The chain couples TRBV20-1 to TRBJ1-2, with D tentatively TRBD1 (6 bases). V shed 0 bases and J shed 8 bases, with 16 bases lying between them. CDR1 is DFQATT, CDR2 SNEGSKA, per germline (reference sequence). The CDR3 has 14 residues. The CDR3 here is CSARDLAGAGGYTF. CDR3 nucleotides: TGCAGTGCTAGAGATCTGGCAGGGGCTGGGGGCTACACCTTC.

This clonotype showed up many times. The V and J genes are TRBV19 and TRBJ1-1; 8 bases line up with TRBD1. The junction had 10 bases not matched to a gene; V was cut back by 4 bases and J by 6 bases. The CDR3 spans 15 residues. The germline V gene encodes CDR1 LNHDA and CDR2 SQIVND (reference sequence). The CDR3 loop is CASSTTRTGLPEAFF. Here the CDR3 DNA reads TGTGCCAGTAGTACTACTAGGACAGGGCTGCCTGAAGCTTTCTTT.

This sequence joins TRBV19 and TRBJ2-7, with 8 positions matching TRBD1. The CDR3 is made up of 14 amino acids. CDR1 LNHDA and CDR2 SQIVND come from the germline V gene (reference sequence). Germline trimming cut 9 bases from V and 4 bases from J; bases unmatched to any gene: 11. The CDR3 DNA is TGTGCCAGCGCCCCGGGACAGGAGATATACGAGCAGTACTTC. It encodes CASAPGQEIYEQYF. Drawing the rest from reference TRBV19 and TRBJ2-7, the complete variable domain is DGGITQSPKYLFRKEGQNVTLSCEQNLNHDAMYWYRQDPGQGLRLIYYSQIVNDFQKGDIAEGYSVSREKKESFPLTVTSAQKNPTAFYLCASAPGQEIYEQYFGPGTRLTVT.

The table lists this clonotype with many counts. The rearrangement uses TRBV20-1 and TRBJ2-7, with D uncertain. Deletions cut 3 bases from V and 6 bases from J, with 12 bases between. Germline CDR1 is DFQATT and CDR2 is SNEGSKA (reference sequence). This CDR3 has 12 residues. CDR3 residues: CSASLDSSEQYF. The CDR3 DNA reads TGCAGTGCTAGTCTGGATTCCAGCGAGCAGTACTTC.

This clonotype appeared many times. The V gene is TRBV6-5, the J gene TRBJ2-3, with no clear D. The CDR3 loop spans 12 amino acids. Germline CDR1 and CDR2: MNHEY and SVGAGI. Trimming removed 10 bases from V and 3 bases from J, with 11 bases in between. CDR3: CATRKTTDTQYF. The CDR3 DNA reads as TGTGCCACCAGAAAGACGACAGATACGCAGTATTTT.

This clonotype has a count of ten or more. The gene calls are TRBV20-1 and TRBJ1-1; D is unresolved. CDR1 DFQATT and CDR2 SNEGSKA come from the germline V gene (reference sequence). The ends were cut back, 5 bases at V and 5 bases at J, with 18 bases in the middle. The CDR3 spans 14 residues. The CDR3 DNA is TGCAGTGCTGCCGAGGGTTACGCGGGTACTGAAGCTTTCTTT. Protein: CSAAEGYAGTEAFF.

In its sample, this clonotype was seen many times. The chain joins TRBV7-2 to TRBJ2-3; maybe TRBD2 (5 bases). CDR3 size: 14 residues. The germline gives CDR1 SGHTA, CDR2 FQGNSA. V gave up 3 bases and J gave up 5 bases, with 12 bases separating them. The CDR3 bases are TGTGCCAGCAGCTTTACCCCGGGGTTAGATACGCAGTATTTT. It translates to CASSFTPGLDTQYF.

In its sample, this clonotype was seen many times. The V call is TRBV12-3 or TRBV12-4, the J call TRBJ1-5; 7 bases align to TRBD1. This CDR3 is 13 amino acids long. The V and J ends lost 6 bases and 4 bases, in that order; junction bases with no gene match: 3. The CDR3 here is CASRGTENQPQHF. CDR3 coding DNA: TGTGCCAGCAGGGGGACAGAAAATCAGCCCCAGCATTTT.

This clonotype was found many times. The chain has TRBV20-1 and TRBJ2-7, with D tentatively TRBD2 (7 bases). CDR1 is DFQATT and CDR2 is SNEGSKA in the germline V gene (reference sequence). Between the trimmed V and J ends, which lost 2 bases and 2 bases, there was a span of 13 bases. CDR3 length: 14 amino acids. DNA of the CDR3: TGCAGTGCTAGATTCGGGGGGCCCGCCTACGAGCAGTACTTC. Amino acid sequence: CSARFGGPAYEQYF.

This clonotype has at least ten counts. This chain joins TRBV5-1 and TRBJ2-2, with 8 bases matching TRBD2. V was pared by 4 bases and J by 9 bases, with 5 bases of the junction left unmatched. Germline CDR1 and CDR2: SGHRS and YFSETQ. This CDR3 has 13 amino acids. CDR3 in amino acids: CASSQGLARELFF. The CDR3 nucleotides read TGCGCCAGCAGCCAAGGACTAGCCAGGGAGCTGTTTTTT.